The 25 T cell receptor beta chains below come from one sample, sequenced in a study of blood T cell repertoires in COVID-19. TCRdb's copy holds only in-frame clones and misses some; the assay was immunoSEQ multiplex PCR. This table has around 98,000 clones, about 80% appearing once. Input material: peripheral blood. The receptors derive from a man between 65 and 85 years old with acute or convalescent COVID-19.

This rearrangement joins TRBV7-6 to TRBJ2-5, with 7 bases aligning to TRBD1. Germline V gene data show CDR1 as SGHVS and CDR2 as FNYEAQ. With 1 base clipped from V and 5 bases from J, the junction kept 16 bases outside the gene matches. The CDR3 extends over 18 amino acids. This chain's CDR3 is CASSLEGAADPSAETQYF. The DNA for the CDR3 is TGTGCCAGCAGCTTAGAGGGGGCAGCGGACCCGAGCGCGGAGACCCAGTACTTC.

The rearrangement joins TRBV15 to TRBJ2-1; D not resolved. The V gene's germline CDR1 is LNHNV and CDR2 YYDKDF (reference sequence). V was cut by 1 base and J by 0 bases, with 7 bases left in between. This CDR3 is 15 amino acids long. This chain's CDR3 is CATSRGVSSYNEQFF. The DNA for the CDR3 is TGTGCCACCAGCAGAGGTGTTAGCTCCTACAATGAGCAGTTCTTC.

This chain uses TRBV5-1 with TRBJ2-3; D is possibly TRBD1 (6 bases). Germline loops: CDR1 SGHRS, CDR2 YFSETQ. The CDR3 extends over 14 amino acids. Trimming removed 2 bases from V and 2 bases from J, with 9 bases in between. CDR3 protein: CASSFGDNTDTQYF. In DNA, the CDR3 is TGCGCCAGCAGCTTTGGGGACAACACAGATACGCAGTATTTT.

The chain recombines TRBV11-3 with TRBJ2-3; 9 nucleotides agree with TRBD2. Germline V gene sequence: CDR1 SGHNT, CDR2 YENEEA. The CDR3 loop spans 16 amino acids. With V trimmed by 6 bases and J by 5 bases, 12 bases remained unmatched. The CDR3 loop is CASRFSGLAGIDTQYF. The CDR3 DNA follows: TGTGCCAGCAGGTTTTCGGGGCTAGCGGGAATAGATACGCAGTATTTT.

The CDR3 DNA reads as TGTGCCTGGAGTGAACCGGGGACAGAGAATGAAAAACTGTTTTTT. Amino acids: CAWSEPGTENEKLFF. V gene TRBV30 combines with J gene TRBJ1-4; 7 bases are a match to TRBD1. The V gene's germline CDR1 is GTSNPN and CDR2 SVGIG (reference sequence). This CDR3 is 15 amino acids long. Unmatched junction bases numbered 7, after V lost 1 base and J lost 5 bases.

The rearrangement uses TRBV7-2 and TRBJ2-2, with TRBD1 identical over 7 bases. V dropped 5 bases and J dropped 1; count of bases not matched to a gene: 7. There are 16 residues in the CDR3. CDR1 and CDR2 (germline): SGHTA, FQGNSA. CDR3 coding DNA: TGTGCCAGCAGCCGGACAGGATATGTGAACACCGGGGAGCTGTTTTTT. This translates into CASSRTGYVNTGELFF.

V gene TRBV5-1 combines with J gene TRBJ2-6; D gene uncertain. CDR1 is SGHRS and CDR2 is YFSETQ in the germline V gene. The CDR3 length is 19 residues. With 1 base removed from V and 0 bases from J, the gap between germline ends came to 17 bases. CDR3 residues: CASSLLSLASSSGANVLTF. The CDR3 DNA reads TGCGCCAGCAGCTTGTTATCCCTTGCGTCTAGCTCTGGGGCCAACGTCCTGACTTTC. Based on the CDR3 plus reference TRBV5-1 and TRBJ2-6, the full variable domain is KAGVTQTPRYLIKTRGQQVTLSCSPISGHRSVSWYQQTPGQGLQFLFEYFSETQRNKGNFPGRFSGRQFSNSRSEMNVSTLELGDSALYLCASSLLSLASSSGANVLTFGAGSRLTVL.

The sample holds a few counts of this clone. The chain carries TRBV5-1 and TRBJ2-7; 9 nucleotides line up with TRBD1. V was clipped by 4 bases and J by 4 bases; unmatched bases: 3. Germline lookup yields CDR1 SGHRS and CDR2 YFSETQ. This CDR3 is built from 13 residues. In DNA form, the CDR3 reads TGCGCCAGCAGCGGGACAGGGTTGTACGAGCAGTACTTC. Its protein is CASSGTGLYEQYF. The full variable domain, with the rest looked up from reference TRBV5-1 and TRBJ2-7, is KAGVTQTPRYLIKTRGQQVTLSCSPISGHRSVSWYQQTPGQGLQFLFEYFSETQRNKGNFPGRFSGRQFSNSRSEMNVSTLELGDSALYLCASSGTGLYEQYFGPGTRLTVT.

This rearrangement joins TRBV5-5 to TRBJ1-2, with D uncertain. CDR1 and CDR2 (germline): SGHKS, YYEKEE (reference sequence). This CDR3 has 12 residues. Trimming removed 2 bases from V and 3 bases from J, with 5 bases in between. In DNA, the CDR3 is TGTGCCAGCAGCTTCGGTGACTATGGCTACACCTTC. Translation: CASSFGDYGYTF. The full variable domain, rest sourced from reference TRBV5-5 and TRBJ1-2, is DAGVTQSPTHLIKTRGQQVTLRCSPISGHKSVSWYQQVLGQGPQFIFQYYEKEERGRGNFPDRFSARQFPNYSSELNVNALLLGDSALYLCASSFGDYGYTFGSGTRLTVV.

The chain has TRBV28 and TRBJ2-1; D not resolved. The CDR3 has 12 residues. Per germline, CDR1 MDHEN and CDR2 SYDVKM. V was pared by 4 bases and J by 9 bases, with 10 bases between. Here the CDR3 DNA reads TGTGCCAGCAGTTCCCTTCTTAGTGAGCAGTTCTTC. Encoded protein: CASSSLLSEQFF.

The chain uses TRBV3-1 (or the pseudogene TRBV3-2) and TRBJ2-7; D unresolved. Germline V gene lookup returns CDR1 LGHDT and CDR2 YNNKEL (reference sequence). The CDR3 loop spans 11 amino acids. Trimming removed 3 bases at V and 7 bases at J, with 7 bases between. For the CDR3, the DNA is TGTGCCAGCAGCCAGCTTGAGGAGCAGTACTTC. Translating it yields CASSQLEEQYF.

The chain recombines TRBV7-3 with TRBJ1-1; no clear D gene. The germline V gene has CDR1 SGHTA and CDR2 FQGTGA. CDR3 size: 13 residues. Trimming cost V 3 bases and J 4 bases, with 9 bases left between them. The chain's CDR3 is CASSLKGGTEAFF. The CDR3 nucleotides read TGTGCCAGCAGCTTGAAGGGAGGCACTGAAGCTTTCTTT.

The rearrangement links TRBV7-2 to TRBJ2-7, with D perhaps matching TRBD1 (6 bases). V dropped 10 bases and J dropped 1 base, with 11 bases sitting between them. CDR3 length: 12 residues. The V gene's germline CDR1 is SGHTA and CDR2 FQGNSA. The CDR3 sequence is CATQGLSYEQYF. The CDR3, as DNA: TGTGCCACCCAGGGGCTATCCTACGAGCAGTACTTC.

The chain employs TRBV7-2 and TRBJ2-1; weak D call: TRBD2 (6 bases). The length of the CDR3 is 16 residues. V lost 1 base, J lost 4 bases, and 14 bases lay in between. CDR1 is SGHTA and CDR2 is FQGNSA in the germline V gene. CDR3 region: CASSLVATGGYNEQFF. Here the CDR3 DNA reads TGTGCCAGCAGCTTAGTGGCGACTGGAGGGTACAATGAGCAGTTCTTC.

The rearrangement joins TRBV7-9 to TRBJ1-4, with D maybe TRBD1 (6 bases). Germline V gives CDR1 SEHNR, CDR2 FQNEAQ (reference sequence). Trimming left V 5 bases short and J 6 bases short, with 16 bases between. The CDR3 extends over 15 amino acids. Written as DNA, the CDR3 is TGTGCCAGCAGCCCACGGCCCAGGGGTTATGAAAAACTGTTTTTT. Translating gives CASSPRPRGYEKLFF.

This rearrangement joins TRBV14 to TRBJ1-3; TRBD1 might be the D (6 bases). This CDR3 is 16 amino acids long. The V gene's germline CDR1 is SGHDN and CDR2 FVKESK. Trimming cost V 4 bases and J 7 bases, with 20 bases left between them. CDR3 sequence reads: CASSPGGGRGGNTIYF. The CDR3 region has the DNA TGTGCCAGCAGCCCAGGCGGGGGGCGCGGAGGGAACACCATATATTTT.

The table lists this clone with many counts. J is TRBJ1-6 and V is TRBV5-1; tentative D call: TRBD1 (5 bases). Trimming left V 3 bases short and J 16 bases short, with 20 bases between. Looked up from germline, CDR1 is SGHRS and CDR2 is YFSETQ. The CDR3 contains 14 residues. The CDR3 is CASSSTASGQTLHF. For the CDR3, the DNA is TGCGCCAGCAGCTCGACAGCGAGCGGGCAGACTCTCCACTTT.

V usage is TRBV28 and J usage is TRBJ1-1, with 7 bases fitting TRBD1. Germline V CDR1 and CDR2: MDHEN, SYDVKM. This CDR3 is built from 13 residues. Trimming took 5 bases from V and 7 from J; bases not matched to a gene: 7. CDR3 DNA: TGTGCCAGCAGTGCACAGGGGTTTGATGAAGCTTTCTTT. This codes for CASSAQGFDEAFF.

This chain links TRBV12-3 or TRBV12-4 with TRBJ1-5; tentatively, D is TRBD1 (6 bases). Deletions cut 3 bases from V and 6 bases from J, with 9 bases between. The CDR3 loop spans 13 amino acids. The CDR3 nucleotides are TGTGCCAGCAGTTTGCTGGGGGCTCAGCCCCAGCATTTT. Protein: CASSLLGAQPQHF.

This clone was seen a single time. The rearrangement uses TRBV3-1 (or the pseudogene TRBV3-2) and TRBJ2-3; TRBD2 agrees at 8 bases. Trimming removed 0 bases from V and 3 bases from J; junction bases left unmatched: 11. Germline loops: CDR1 LGHDT, CDR2 YNNKEL (reference sequence). CDR3 length: 18 residues. CDR3 in amino acids: CASSQDFSGDTLTDTQYF. CDR3 DNA: TGTGCCAGCAGCCAAGACTTTAGCGGGGATACGTTGACAGATACGCAGTATTTT.

The rearrangement links TRBV7-6 to TRBJ2-4; 8 positions match TRBD1. Germline trimming cut 1 base from V and 3 bases from J; bases unmatched to any gene: 5. The CDR3 has 16 amino acids. Per the germline V gene, CDR1 is SGHVS and CDR2 is FNYEAQ. The CDR3 here is CASSLGQGSGKNIQYF. CDR3 in DNA: TGTGCCAGCAGCTTAGGACAGGGGTCGGGCAAAAACATTCAGTACTTC.

This clone has a handful of counts. The chain carries TRBV21-1 and TRBJ2-7; the table assigns TRBD1, which was not confirmed against the DNA. TRBV21-1 is a listed pseudogene. The CDR3 is 15 residues long. Here the CDR3 DNA reads TGTGCCAGCAGCAAGGGGGACAGCCACCTCGTCGAGCAGTACTTC. It encodes CASSKGDSHLVEQYF.

The rearrangement uses TRBV7-6 and TRBJ1-2, with TRBD1 matching over 7 bases. The length of the CDR3 is 19 residues. Germline V gene data show CDR1 as SGHVS and CDR2 as FNYEAQ. Trimming removed 3 bases from V and 0 bases from J; junction bases left unmatched: 16. The CDR3 reads CASSFGVIGGGSSNYGYTF. The CDR3 DNA follows: TGTGCCAGCAGCTTCGGTGTCATAGGAGGGGGCAGTTCTAACTATGGCTACACCTTC.

The J gene is TRBJ2-7, the V gene TRBV27; TRBD1 agrees at 9 bases. CDR1 and CDR2 from the germline V gene are MNHEY and SMNVEV (reference sequence). The CDR3 is made up of 14 amino acids. The J segment lost 6 bases and the V segment lost 4 bases, leaving 7 bases of the junction unmatched. The CDR3 region is CASSSWDRESEQYF. DNA of the CDR3: TGTGCCAGCAGTTCATGGGACAGGGAAAGCGAGCAGTACTTC.

The genes are TRBV18 and TRBJ1-6; 8 positions match TRBD1. This CDR3 comprises 15 residues. Germline V lookup: CDR1 KGHSH, CDR2 LQKENI. The V gene end was trimmed by 5 bases and the J gene end by 7 bases; junction bases not matched to a gene: 7. CDR3 loop: CASSTGQGGNSPLHF. Written as DNA, the CDR3 is TGTGCCAGCTCAACAGGACAGGGAGGAAATTCACCCCTCCACTTT.